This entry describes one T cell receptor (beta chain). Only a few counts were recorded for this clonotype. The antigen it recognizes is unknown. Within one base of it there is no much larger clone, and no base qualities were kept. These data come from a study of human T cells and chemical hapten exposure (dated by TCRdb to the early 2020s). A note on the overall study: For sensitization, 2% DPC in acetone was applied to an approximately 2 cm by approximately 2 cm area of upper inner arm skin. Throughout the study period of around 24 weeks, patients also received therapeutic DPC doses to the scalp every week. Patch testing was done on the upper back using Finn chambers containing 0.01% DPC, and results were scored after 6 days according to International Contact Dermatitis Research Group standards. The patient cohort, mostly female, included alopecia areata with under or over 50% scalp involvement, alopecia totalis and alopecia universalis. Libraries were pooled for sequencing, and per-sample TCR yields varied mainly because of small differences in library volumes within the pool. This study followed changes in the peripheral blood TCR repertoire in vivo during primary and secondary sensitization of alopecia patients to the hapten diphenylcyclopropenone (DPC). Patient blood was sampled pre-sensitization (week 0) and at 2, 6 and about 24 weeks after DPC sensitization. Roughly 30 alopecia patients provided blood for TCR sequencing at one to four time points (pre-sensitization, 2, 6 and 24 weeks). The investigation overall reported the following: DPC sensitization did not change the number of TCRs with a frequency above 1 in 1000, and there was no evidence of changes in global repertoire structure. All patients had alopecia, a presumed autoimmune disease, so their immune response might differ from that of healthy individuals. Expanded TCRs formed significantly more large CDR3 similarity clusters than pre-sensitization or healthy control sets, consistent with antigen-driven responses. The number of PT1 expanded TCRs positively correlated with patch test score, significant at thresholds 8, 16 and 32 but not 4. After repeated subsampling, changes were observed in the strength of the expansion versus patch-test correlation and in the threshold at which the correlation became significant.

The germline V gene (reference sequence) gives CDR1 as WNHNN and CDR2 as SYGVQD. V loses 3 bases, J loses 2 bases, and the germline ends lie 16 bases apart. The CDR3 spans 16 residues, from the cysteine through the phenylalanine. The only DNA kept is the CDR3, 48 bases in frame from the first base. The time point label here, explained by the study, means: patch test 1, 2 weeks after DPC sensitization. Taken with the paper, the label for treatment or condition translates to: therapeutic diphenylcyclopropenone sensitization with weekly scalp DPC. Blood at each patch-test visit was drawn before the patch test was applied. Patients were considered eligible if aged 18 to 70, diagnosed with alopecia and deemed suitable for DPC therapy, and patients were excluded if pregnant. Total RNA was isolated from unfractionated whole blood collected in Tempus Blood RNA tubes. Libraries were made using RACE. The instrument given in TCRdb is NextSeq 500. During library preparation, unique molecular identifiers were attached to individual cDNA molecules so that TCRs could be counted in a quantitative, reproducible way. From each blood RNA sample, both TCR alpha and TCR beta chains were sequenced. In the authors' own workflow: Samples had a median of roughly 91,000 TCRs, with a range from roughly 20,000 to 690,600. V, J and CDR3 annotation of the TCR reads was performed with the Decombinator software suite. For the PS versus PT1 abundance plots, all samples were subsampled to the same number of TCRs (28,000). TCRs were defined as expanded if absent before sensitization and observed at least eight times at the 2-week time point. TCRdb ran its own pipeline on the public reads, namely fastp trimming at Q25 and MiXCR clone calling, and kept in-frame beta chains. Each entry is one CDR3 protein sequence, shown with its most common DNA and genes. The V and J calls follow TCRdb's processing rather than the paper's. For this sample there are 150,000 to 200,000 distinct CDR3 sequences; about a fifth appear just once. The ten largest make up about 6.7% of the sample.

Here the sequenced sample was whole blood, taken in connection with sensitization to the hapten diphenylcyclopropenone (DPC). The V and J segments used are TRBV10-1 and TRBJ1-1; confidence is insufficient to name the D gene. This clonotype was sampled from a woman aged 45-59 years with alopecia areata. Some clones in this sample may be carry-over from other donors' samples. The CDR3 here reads CASSDLPAGLNTEAFF. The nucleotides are TGCGCCAGCAGTGATTTGCCCGCGGGCCTCAACACTGAAGCTTTCTTT.